The 10 T cell receptor beta chains reported below all come from one sample, sequenced in a study of T cell responses to AZD1222 COVID-19 vaccine (dated by TCRdb to the early 2020s). This sample's time point label indicates: about 28 days (+/-7) after the second vaccine dose. Libraries were made using the immunoSEQ multiplex PCR assay. The immuneACCESS repertoire file appears here via TCRdb, limited to in-frame rearrangements. These files lack a portion of the clones; in checked studies, under half of the deficit traces to unresolved V genes, and the cause of the others is not known. Within this sample are approximately 52,000 clones, with roughly 87% of them counted one time only. The ten largest clonotypes hold approximately 2.6% of the sample. Material: peripheral blood, obtained 28 days after the second AZD1222 dose. The receptors derive from an adult who received the AZD1222 COVID-19 vaccine.

The V call is TRBV2, the J call TRBJ2-7; 10 positions match TRBD2. The CDR3 loop spans 18 amino acids. The V gene end was trimmed by 4 bases and the J gene end by 4 bases; junction bases not matched to a gene: 16. The germline V gene has CDR1 SNHLY and CDR2 FYNNEI. The CDR3 nucleotides read TGTGCCAGCAGTGCCCCTGGGGGAGCGGGAGGGTCGGGGTACGAGCAGTACTTC. This sequence encodes CASSAPGGAGGSGYEQYF.

The gene calls are TRBV28 and TRBJ2-7; 9 nucleotides agree with TRBD1. The CDR3 runs to 16 residues. The V gene's germline CDR1 is MDHEN and CDR2 SYDVKM. After removal of 3 bases from V and 0 bases from J, the junction contained 6 bases not matched to a gene. The CDR3 DNA reads TGTGCCAGCAGTTTCCGACAGGGGGATCCCTCCTACGAGCAGTACTTC. This translates into CASSFRQGDPSYEQYF.

CDR3 nucleotide sequence: TGTGCCAGCAGTTACTCGCCAGGTAGCTACGAGCAGTACTTC. It encodes CASSYSPGSYEQYF. This rearrangement joins TRBV6-5 to TRBJ2-7; D unclear. Germline CDR1 MNHEY, CDR2 SVGAGI. V was pared by 0 bases and J by 3 bases, with 9 bases between. The CDR3 covers 14 residues.

V gene TRBV7-9 combines with J gene TRBJ1-1; no clear D gene. CDR1 is SEHNR, CDR2 FQNEAQ, per germline (reference sequence). The CDR3 loop spans 14 amino acids. V was cut by 1 base and J by 0 bases, with 6 bases left in between. The DNA of the CDR3 is TGTGCCAGCAGCTTAGGGGCAGTGAACACTGAAGCTTTCTTT. It specifies CASSLGAVNTEAFF.

The chain links TRBV10-2 to TRBJ1-5, with 8 bases matching TRBD1. Germline lookup yields CDR1 WSHSY and CDR2 SAAADI. CDR3 size: 13 residues. V was clipped by 6 bases and J by 5 bases; unmatched bases: 3. The CDR3 sequence: CASRDREDQPQHF. The CDR3 DNA reads TGCGCCAGCAGGGACAGGGAAGATCAGCCCCAGCATTTT.

This clone was counted only a few times. The rearrangement joins TRBV2 to TRBJ2-1; TRBD2 is a possible D gene (6 bases). The CDR3 runs to 14 residues. Germline assignment: CDR1 SNHLY and CDR2 FYNNEI. V was clipped by 5 bases and J by 8 bases, with 16 bases between them. CDR3 in amino acids: CASSPVGGWDEQFF. The CDR3 bases are TGTGCCAGCAGTCCTGTCGGGGGTTGGGATGAGCAGTTCTTC.

The chain carries TRBV5-5 and TRBJ1-3; D perhaps matches TRBD1 (6 bases). Germline V gene data show CDR1 as SGHKS and CDR2 as YYEKEE (reference sequence). The CDR3 length is 15 residues. V lost 4 bases, J lost 2 bases, and 13 bases lay in between. The CDR3 spells CASSRGGMTGNTIYF. The CDR3 DNA reads TGTGCCAGCAGCCGCGGGGGCATGACTGGAAACACCATATATTTT.

The chain employs TRBV7-2 and TRBJ2-7; D tentatively reads TRBD1 or TRBD2 (5 bases each). V lost 1 base and J 4 bases, leaving 8 bases between the germline ends. The CDR3 contains 13 residues. The germline gives CDR1 SGHTA, CDR2 FQGNSA. The CDR3: CASSLGDGYEQYF. The CDR3 region has the DNA TGTGCCAGCAGCTTAGGGGACGGGTACGAGCAGTACTTC.

The chain employs TRBV24-1 and TRBJ2-3; 7 nucleotides align to TRBD2. The CDR3 contains 12 residues. The germline CDR1 and CDR2 sequences are KGHDR and SFDVKD. V dropped 9 bases and J dropped 1; count of bases not matched to a gene: 0. CDR3 DNA: TGTGCCACCCGGGGGGGCACAGATACGCAGTATTTT. Translation: CATRGGTDTQYF.

V usage is TRBV7-8 and J usage is TRBJ2-3; tentative D call: TRBD2 (6 bases). CDR1 and CDR2 from the germline V gene are SGHVS and FQNEAQ. The CDR3 covers 16 residues. The germline V and J ends were trimmed by 5 bases and 2 bases, with 17 bases remaining between them. CDR3 in DNA: TGTGCCAGCAGCCCCGAACTAGCTCCCACCACAGATACGCAGTATTTT. This codes for CASSPELAPTTDTQYF. Filled out from reference TRBV7-8 and TRBJ2-3, the complete variable domain reads GAGVSQSPRYKVAKRGQDVALRCDPISGHVSLFWYQQALGQGPEFLTYFQNEAQLDKSGLPSDRFFAERPEGSVSTLKIQRTQQEDSAVYLCASSPELAPTTDTQYFGPGTRLTVL.